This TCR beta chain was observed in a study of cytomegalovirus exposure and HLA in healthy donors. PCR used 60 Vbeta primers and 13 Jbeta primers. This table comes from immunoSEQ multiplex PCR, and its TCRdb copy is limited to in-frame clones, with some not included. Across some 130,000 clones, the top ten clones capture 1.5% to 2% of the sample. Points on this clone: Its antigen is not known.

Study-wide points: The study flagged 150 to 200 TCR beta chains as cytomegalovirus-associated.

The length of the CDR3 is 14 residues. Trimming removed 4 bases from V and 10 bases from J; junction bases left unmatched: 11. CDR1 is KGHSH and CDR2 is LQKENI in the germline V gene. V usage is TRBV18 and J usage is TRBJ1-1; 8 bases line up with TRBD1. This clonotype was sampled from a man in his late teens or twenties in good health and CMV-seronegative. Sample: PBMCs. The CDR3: CASSRGLDRALAFF. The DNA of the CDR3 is TGTGCCAGCTCACGCGGATTGGACAGGGCATTAGCTTTCTTT.